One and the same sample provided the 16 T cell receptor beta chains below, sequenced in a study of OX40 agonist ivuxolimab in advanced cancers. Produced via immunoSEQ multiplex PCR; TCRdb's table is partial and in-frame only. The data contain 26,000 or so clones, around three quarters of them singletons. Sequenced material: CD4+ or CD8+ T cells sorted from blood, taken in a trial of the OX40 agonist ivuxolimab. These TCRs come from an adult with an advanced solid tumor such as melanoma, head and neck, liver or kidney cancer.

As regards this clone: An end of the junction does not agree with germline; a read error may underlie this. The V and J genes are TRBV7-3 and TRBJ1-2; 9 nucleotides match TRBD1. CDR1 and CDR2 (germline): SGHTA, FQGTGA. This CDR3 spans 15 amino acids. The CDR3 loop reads CASSLTGQGRDGYTF. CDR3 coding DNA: TGTGCCAGCAGCCTAACGGGACAGGGACGAGATGGCTACACCTTC.

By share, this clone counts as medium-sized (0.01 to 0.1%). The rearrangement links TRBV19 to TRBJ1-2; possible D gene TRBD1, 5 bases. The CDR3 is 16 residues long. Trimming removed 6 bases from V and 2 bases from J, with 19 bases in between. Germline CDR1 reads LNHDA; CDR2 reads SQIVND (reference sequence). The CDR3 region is CASRRSPGLTNYGYTF. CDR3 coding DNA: TGTGCCAGTAGACGTTCTCCGGGACTAACAAACTATGGCTACACCTTC.

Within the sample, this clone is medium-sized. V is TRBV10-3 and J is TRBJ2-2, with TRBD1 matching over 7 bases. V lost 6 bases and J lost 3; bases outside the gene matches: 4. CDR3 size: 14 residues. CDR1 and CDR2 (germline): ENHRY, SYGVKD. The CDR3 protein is CAIREDRDTGELFF. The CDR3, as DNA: TGTGCCATCAGGGAAGACAGGGACACCGGGGAGCTGTTTTTT.

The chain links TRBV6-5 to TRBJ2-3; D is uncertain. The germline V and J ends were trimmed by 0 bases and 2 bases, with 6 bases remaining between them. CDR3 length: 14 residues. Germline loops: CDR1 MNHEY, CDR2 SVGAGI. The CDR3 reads CASSYSQNTDTQYF. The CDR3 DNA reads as TGTGCCAGCAGTTACTCACAGAACACAGATACGCAGTATTTT.

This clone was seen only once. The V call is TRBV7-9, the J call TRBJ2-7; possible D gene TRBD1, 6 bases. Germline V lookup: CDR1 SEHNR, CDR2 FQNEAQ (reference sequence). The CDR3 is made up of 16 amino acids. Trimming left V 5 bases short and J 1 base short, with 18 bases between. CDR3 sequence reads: CASSGGQGWDSYEQYF. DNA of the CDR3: TGTGCCAGCAGCGGGGGCCAGGGGTGGGATTCCTACGAGCAGTACTTC.

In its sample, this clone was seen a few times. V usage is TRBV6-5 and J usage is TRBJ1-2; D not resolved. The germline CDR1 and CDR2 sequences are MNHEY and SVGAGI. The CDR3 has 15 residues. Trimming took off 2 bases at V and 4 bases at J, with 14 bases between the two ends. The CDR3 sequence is CASSYGGGDAYGYTF. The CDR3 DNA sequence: TGTGCCAGCAGTTACGGTGGTGGGGATGCCTATGGCTACACCTTC.

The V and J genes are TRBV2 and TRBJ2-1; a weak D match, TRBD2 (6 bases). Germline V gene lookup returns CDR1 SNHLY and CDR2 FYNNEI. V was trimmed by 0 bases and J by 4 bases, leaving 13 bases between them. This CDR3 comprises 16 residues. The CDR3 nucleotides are TGTGCCAGCAGTGAAGCGCCCAGGGCGGGGTACAATGAGCAGTTCTTC. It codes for CASSEAPRAGYNEQFF.

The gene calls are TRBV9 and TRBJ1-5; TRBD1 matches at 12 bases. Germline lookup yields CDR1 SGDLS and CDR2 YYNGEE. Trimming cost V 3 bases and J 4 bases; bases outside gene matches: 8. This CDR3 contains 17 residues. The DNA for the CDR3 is TGTGCCAGCAGCGCAGGGACAGGGGGCATCTGGAATCAGCCCCAGCATTTT. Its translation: CASSAGTGGIWNQPQHF.

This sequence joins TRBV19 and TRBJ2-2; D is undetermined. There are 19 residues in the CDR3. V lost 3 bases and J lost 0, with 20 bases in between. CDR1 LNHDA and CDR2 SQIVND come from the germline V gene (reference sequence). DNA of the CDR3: TGTGCCAGTAGTATGAGGACGAGACTGTCGGCCGCGAACACCGGGGAGCTGTTTTTT. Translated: CASSMRTRLSAANTGELFF.

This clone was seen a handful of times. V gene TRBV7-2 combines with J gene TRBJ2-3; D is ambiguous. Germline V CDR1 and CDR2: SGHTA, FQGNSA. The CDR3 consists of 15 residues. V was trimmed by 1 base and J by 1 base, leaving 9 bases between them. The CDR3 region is CASSLEGRGTDTQYF. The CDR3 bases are TGTGCCAGCAGCTTAGAAGGTCGGGGCACAGATACGCAGTATTTT.

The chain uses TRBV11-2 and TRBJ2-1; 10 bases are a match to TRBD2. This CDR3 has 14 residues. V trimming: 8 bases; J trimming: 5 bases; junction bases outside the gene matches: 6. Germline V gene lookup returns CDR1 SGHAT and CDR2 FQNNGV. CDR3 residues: CASGQRGGDNEQFF. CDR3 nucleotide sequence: TGTGCCAGCGGACAGCGGGGGGGCGACAATGAGCAGTTCTTC. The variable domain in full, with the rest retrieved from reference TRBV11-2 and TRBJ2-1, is EAGVAQSPRYKIIEKRQSVAFWCNPISGHATLYWYQQILGQGPKLLIQFQNNGVVDDSQLPKDRFSAERLKGVDSTLKIQPAKLEDSAVYLCASGQRGGDNEQFFGPGTRLTVL.

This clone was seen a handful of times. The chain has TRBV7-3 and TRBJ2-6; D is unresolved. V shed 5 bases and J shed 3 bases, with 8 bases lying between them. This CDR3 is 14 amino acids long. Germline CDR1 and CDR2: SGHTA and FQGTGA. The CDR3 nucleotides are TGTGCCAGCAGCCCATCAGGTGGGGCCAACGTCCTGACTTTC. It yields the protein CASSPSGGANVLTF.

The CDR3 DNA reads TGTGCCAGCAGCGTAGGAACGGGGTTAGGGACCCAGTACTTC. Amino acids: CASSVGTGLGTQYF. The rearrangement uses TRBV9 and TRBJ2-5; D perhaps matches TRBD2 (5 bases). There are 14 residues in the CDR3. Germline V lookup: CDR1 SGDLS, CDR2 YYNGEE. V was pared by 0 bases and J by 7 bases, with 13 bases between. The full variable domain, in which reference TRBV9 and TRBJ2-5 provide the parts outside the CDR3, is DSGVTQTPKHLITATGQRVTLRCSPRSGDLSVYWYQQSLDQGLQFLIQYYNGEERAKGNILERFSAQQFPDLHSELNLSSLELGDSALYFCASSVGTGLGTQYFGPGTRLLVL.

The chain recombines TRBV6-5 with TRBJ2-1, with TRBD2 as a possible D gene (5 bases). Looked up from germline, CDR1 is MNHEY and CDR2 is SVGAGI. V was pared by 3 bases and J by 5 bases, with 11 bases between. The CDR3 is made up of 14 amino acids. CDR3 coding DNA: TGTGCCAGCAGTTATCTAGGGAGAAACAATGAGCAGTTCTTC. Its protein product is CASSYLGRNNEQFF.

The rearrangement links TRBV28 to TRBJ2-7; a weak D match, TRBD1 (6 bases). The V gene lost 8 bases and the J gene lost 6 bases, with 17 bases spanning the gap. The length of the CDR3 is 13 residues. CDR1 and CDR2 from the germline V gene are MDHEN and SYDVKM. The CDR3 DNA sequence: TGTGCCAGCGCCCCCCAGGGGTGGGGCGAGCAGTACTTC. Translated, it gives CASAPQGWGEQYF.

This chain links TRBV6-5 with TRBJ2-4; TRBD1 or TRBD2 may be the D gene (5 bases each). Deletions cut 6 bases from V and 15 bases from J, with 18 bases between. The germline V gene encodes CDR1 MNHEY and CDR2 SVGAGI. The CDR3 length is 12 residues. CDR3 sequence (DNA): TGTGCCAGCAGCCGGGTGATGGGGACCTTGTACTTC. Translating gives CASSRVMGTLYF.